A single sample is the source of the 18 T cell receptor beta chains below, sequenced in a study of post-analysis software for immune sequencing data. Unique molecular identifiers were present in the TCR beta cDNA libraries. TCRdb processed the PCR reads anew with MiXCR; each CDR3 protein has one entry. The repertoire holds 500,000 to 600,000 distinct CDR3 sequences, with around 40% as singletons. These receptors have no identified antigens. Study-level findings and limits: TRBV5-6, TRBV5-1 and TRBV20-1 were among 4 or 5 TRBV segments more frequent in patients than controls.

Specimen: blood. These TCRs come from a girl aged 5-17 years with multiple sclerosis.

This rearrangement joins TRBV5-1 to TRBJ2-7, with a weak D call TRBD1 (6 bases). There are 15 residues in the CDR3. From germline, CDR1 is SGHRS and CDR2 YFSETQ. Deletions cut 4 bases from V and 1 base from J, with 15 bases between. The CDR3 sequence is CASSPIRGQSYEQYF. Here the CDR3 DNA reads TGCGCCAGCAGCCCTATTCGAGGACAGTCCTACGAGCAGTACTTC.

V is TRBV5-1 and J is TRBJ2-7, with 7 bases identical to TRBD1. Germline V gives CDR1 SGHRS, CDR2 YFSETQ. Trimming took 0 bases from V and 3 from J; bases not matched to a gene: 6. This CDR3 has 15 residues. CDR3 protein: CASSLGQGKFYEQYF. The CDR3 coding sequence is TGCGCCAGCAGCTTGGGACAGGGAAAATTCTACGAGCAGTACTTC.

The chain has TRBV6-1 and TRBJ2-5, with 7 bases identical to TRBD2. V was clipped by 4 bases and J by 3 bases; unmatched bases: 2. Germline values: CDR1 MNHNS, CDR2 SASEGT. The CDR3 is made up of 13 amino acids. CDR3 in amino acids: CASSALAEETQYF. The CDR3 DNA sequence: TGTGCCAGCAGTGCTCTAGCGGAAGAGACCCAGTACTTC.

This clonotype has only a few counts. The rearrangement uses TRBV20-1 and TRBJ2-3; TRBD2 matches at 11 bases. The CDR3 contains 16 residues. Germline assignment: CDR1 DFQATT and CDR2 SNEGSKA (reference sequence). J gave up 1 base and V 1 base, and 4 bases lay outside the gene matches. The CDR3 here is CSARVWTSGRTDTQYF. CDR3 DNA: TGCAGTGCTAGAGTCTGGACTAGCGGGCGCACAGATACGCAGTATTTT.

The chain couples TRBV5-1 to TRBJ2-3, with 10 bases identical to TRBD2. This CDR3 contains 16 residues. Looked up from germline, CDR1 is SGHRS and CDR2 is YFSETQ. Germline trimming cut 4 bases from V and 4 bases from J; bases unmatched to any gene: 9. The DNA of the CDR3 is TGCGCCAGCAGCGCGAACCCCGGGACTAGCGCAGATACGCAGTATTTT. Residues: CASSANPGTSADTQYF. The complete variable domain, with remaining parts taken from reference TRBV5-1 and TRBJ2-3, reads KAGVTQTPRYLIKTRGQQVTLSCSPISGHRSVSWYQQTPGQGLQFLFEYFSETQRNKGNFPGRFSGRQFSNSRSEMNVSTLELGDSALYLCASSANPGTSADTQYFGPGTRLTVL.

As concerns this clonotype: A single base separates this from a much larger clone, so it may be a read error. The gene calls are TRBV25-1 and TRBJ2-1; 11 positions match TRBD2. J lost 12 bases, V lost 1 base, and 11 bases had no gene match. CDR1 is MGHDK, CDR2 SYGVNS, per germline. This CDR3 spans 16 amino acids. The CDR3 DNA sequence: TGTGCCAGCAGTGAATCAGCACTAGCGGGAGAAGGTGGGCAGTTCTTC. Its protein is CASSESALAGEGGQFF.

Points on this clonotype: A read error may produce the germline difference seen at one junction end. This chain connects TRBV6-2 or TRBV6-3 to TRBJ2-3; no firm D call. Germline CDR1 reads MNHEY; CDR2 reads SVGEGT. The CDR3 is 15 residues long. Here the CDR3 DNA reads TGTACCAGCAGTTACTCCCCTAGACGCACAGATACGCAGTATTTT. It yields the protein CTSSYSPRRTDTQYF.

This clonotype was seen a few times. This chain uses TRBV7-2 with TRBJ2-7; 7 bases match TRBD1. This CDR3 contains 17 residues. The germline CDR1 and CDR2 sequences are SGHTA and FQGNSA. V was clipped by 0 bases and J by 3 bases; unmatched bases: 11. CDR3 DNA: TGTGCCAGCAGCTTAGCGGCTGTGGGCGACAGGGACTACGAGCAGTACTTC. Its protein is CASSLAAVGDRDYEQYF.

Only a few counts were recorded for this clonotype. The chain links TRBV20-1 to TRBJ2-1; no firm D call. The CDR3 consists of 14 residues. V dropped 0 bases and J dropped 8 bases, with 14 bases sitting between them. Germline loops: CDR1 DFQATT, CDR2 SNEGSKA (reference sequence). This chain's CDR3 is CSARESPLVYEQFF. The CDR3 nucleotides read TGCAGTGCTAGAGAGAGCCCCTTGGTCTATGAGCAGTTCTTC.

The CDR3: CASSYSSGVGQPQHF. DNA for the CDR3: TGTGCCAGCAGTTACTCATCCGGGGTGGGTCAGCCCCAGCATTTT. The chain combines TRBV6-6 with TRBJ1-5; D call uncertain. V was cut by 0 bases and J by 6 bases, with 12 bases left in between. The length of the CDR3 is 15 residues. CDR1 and CDR2 from the germline V gene are MNHNY and SVGAGI (reference sequence).

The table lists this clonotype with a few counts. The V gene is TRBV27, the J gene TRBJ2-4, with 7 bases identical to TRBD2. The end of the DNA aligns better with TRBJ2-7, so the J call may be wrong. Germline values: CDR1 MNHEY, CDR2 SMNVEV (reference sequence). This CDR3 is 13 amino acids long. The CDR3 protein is CASSFPGGYEQYF. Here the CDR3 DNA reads TGTGCCAGCAGTTTCCCCGGGGGGTACGAGCAGTACTTC.

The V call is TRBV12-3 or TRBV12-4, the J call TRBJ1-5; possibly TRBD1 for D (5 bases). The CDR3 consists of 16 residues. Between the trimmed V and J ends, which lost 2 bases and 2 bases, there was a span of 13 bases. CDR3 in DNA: TGTGCCAGCAGTTTATGGGGGGGTAAGGGCAATCAGCCCCAGCATTTT. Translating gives CASSLWGGKGNQPQHF.

This CDR3 is CASRSLTVTQSATYEQYF. CDR3 DNA sequence: TGTGCCAGCAGGTCCTTAACGGTGACACAGTCCGCAACCTACGAGCAGTACTTC. The rearrangement uses TRBV6-1 and TRBJ2-7; no clear D gene. Trimming left V 6 bases short and J 2 bases short, with 26 bases between. The CDR3 covers 18 residues. Looked up from germline, CDR1 is MNHNS and CDR2 is SASEGT.

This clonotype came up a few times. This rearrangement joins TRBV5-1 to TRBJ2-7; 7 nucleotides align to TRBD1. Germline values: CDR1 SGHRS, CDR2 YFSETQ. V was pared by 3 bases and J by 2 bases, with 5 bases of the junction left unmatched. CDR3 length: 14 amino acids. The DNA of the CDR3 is TGCGCCAGCAGCTCCGGACAGGAGACCTACGAGCAGTACTTC. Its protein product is CASSSGQETYEQYF.

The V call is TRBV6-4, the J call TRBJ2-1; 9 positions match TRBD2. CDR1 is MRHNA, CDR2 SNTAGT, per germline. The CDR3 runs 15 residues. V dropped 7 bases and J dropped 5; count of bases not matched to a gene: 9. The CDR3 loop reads CASNRAGGPDNEQFF. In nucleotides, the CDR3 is TGTGCCAGCAATCGAGCGGGGGGTCCGGACAATGAGCAGTTCTTC.

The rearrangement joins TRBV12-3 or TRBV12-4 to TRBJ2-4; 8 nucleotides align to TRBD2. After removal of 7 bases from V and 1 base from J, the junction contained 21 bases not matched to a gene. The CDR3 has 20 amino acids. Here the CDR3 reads CASTGGSGSLIAGAKNIQYF. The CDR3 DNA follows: TGTGCCAGCACTGGAGGATCGGGTTCCCTCATAGCGGGGGCCAAAAACATTCAGTACTTC.

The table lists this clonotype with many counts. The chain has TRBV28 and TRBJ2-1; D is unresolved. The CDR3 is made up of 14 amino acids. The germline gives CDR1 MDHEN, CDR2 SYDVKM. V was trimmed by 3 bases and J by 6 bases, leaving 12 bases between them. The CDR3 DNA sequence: TGTGCCAGCAGTTTGGCCCCGTGGGGCAATGAGCAGTTCTTC. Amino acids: CASSLAPWGNEQFF.

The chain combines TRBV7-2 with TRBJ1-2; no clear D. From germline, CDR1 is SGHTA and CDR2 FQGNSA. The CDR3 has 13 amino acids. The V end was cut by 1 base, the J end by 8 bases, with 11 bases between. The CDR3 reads CASSLEEGSGYTF. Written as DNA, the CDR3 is TGTGCCAGCAGCTTAGAAGAGGGAAGCGGCTACACCTTC.